Included here is one T cell receptor (beta chain) sequence, with context. The source of the sample is a study of shared clonotypes between healthy human individuals. Germline values: CDR1 MNHEY, CDR2 SVGAGI. V shed 4 bases and J 4 bases; nucleotides not matched to a gene: 5. The CDR3 is 15 amino acids. Generated by immunoSEQ multiplex PCR, the TCRdb table keeps only in-frame clones and is missing some. The sample yields approximately 700,000 clones, around 73% seen once. The sequenced sample was memory CD4+ T cells sorted from blood. Described subset: CD45RA-negative fraction. The V gene is TRBV6-5, the J gene TRBJ2-2, with TRBD1 identical over 8 bases. This sequence originates from a woman aged 25 to 39 in good health. CDR3: CASSWDRRGTGELFF. For the CDR3, the DNA is TGTGCCAGCAGTTGGGACAGGCGTGGCACCGGGGAGCTGTTTTTT.